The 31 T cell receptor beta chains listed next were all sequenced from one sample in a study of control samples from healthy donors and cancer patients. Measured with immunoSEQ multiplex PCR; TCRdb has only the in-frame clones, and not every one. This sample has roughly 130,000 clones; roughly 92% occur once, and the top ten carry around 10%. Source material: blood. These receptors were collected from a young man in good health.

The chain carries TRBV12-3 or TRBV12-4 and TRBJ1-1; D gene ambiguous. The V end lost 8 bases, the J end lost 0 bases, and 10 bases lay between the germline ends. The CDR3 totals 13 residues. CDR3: CASEEDMNTEAFF. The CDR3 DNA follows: TGTGCCAGCGAGGAAGACATGAACACTGAAGCTTTCTTT.

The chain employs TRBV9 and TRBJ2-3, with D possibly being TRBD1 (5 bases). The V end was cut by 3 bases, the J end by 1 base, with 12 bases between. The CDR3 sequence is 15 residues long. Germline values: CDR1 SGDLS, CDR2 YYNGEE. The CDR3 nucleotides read TGTGCCAGCAGCGCGAAAGGGGCCGGCACAGATACGCAGTATTTT. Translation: CASSAKGAGTDTQYF.

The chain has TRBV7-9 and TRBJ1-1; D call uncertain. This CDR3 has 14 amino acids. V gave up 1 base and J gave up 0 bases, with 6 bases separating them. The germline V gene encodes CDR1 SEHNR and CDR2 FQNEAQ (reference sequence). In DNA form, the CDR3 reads TGTGCCAGCAGCTTAGGGCAGGTGAACACTGAAGCTTTCTTT. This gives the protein CASSLGQVNTEAFF. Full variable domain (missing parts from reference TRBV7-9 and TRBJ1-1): DTGVSQNPRHKITKRGQNVTFRCDPISEHNRLYWYRQTLGQGPEFLTYFQNEAQLEKSRLLSDRFSAERPKGSFSTLEIQRTEQGDSAMYLCASSLGQVNTEAFFGQGTRLTVV.

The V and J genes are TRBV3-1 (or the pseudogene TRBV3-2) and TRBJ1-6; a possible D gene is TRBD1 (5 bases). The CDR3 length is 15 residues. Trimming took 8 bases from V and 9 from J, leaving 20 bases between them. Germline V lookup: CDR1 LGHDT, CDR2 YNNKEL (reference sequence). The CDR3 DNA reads TGTGCCAGCGGATCGTCCGGGACGGTGGGTTCACCCCTCCACTTT. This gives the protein CASGSSGTVGSPLHF.

CDR3: CASSLDLGRGGGYTF. The CDR3 DNA reads TGTGCCAGCAGCTTAGATCTAGGCCGAGGTGGAGGCTACACCTTC. The V and J genes are TRBV7-2 and TRBJ1-2; D ambiguous. Germline CDR1 reads SGHTA; CDR2 reads FQGNSA. V was shortened by 1 base and J by 8 bases, with 17 bases between the two germline ends. This CDR3 contains 15 residues.

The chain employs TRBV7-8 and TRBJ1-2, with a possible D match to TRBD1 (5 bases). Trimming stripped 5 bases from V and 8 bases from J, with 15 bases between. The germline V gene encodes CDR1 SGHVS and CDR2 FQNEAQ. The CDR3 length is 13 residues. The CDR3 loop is CASSRFRDDGYTF. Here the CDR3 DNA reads TGTGCCAGCAGCCGGTTCAGGGATGACGGCTACACCTTC. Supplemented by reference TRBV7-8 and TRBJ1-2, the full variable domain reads GAGVSQSPRYKVAKRGQDVALRCDPISGHVSLFWYQQALGQGPEFLTYFQNEAQLDKSGLPSDRFFAERPEGSVSTLKIQRTQQEDSAVYLCASSRFRDDGYTFGSGTRLTVV.

The CDR3 protein is CASTSGTNTGELFF. Here the CDR3 DNA reads TGCGCCAGCACCTCCGGGACGAACACCGGGGAGCTGTTTTTT. The chain combines TRBV10-1 with TRBJ2-2, with D tentatively TRBD2 (5 bases). Germline lookup yields CDR1 WNHNN and CDR2 SYGVQD (reference sequence). Trimming removed 7 bases from V and 0 bases from J, with 9 bases in between. The CDR3 consists of 14 residues.

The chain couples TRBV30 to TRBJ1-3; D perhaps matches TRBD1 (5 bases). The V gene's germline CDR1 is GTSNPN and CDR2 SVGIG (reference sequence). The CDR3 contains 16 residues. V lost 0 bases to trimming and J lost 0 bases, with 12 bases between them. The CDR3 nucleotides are TGTGCCTGGAGTGTACGCGGGACGCTCTCTGGAAACACCATATATTTT. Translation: CAWSVRGTLSGNTIYF.

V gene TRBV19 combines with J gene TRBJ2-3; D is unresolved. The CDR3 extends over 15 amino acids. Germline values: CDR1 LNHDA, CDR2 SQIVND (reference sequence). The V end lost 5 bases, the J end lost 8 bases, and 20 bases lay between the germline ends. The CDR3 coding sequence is TGTGCCAGTAGTCCCGGACCTTCTACTAAGGGTACGCAGTATTTT. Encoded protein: CASSPGPSTKGTQYF.

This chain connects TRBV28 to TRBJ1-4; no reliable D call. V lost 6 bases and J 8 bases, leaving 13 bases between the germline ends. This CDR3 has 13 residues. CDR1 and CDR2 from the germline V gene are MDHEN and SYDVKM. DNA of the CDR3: TGTGCCAGCAGACCCCCAATACGGGAAAAACTGTTTTTT. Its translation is CASRPPIREKLFF.

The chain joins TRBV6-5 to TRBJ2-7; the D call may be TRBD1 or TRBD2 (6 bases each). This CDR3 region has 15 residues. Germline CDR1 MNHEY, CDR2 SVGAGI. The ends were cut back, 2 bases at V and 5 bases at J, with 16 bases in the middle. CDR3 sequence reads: CASSYLRGGSHEQYF. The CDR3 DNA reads TGTGCCAGCAGTTACCTCCGAGGGGGGTCCCACGAGCAGTACTTC.

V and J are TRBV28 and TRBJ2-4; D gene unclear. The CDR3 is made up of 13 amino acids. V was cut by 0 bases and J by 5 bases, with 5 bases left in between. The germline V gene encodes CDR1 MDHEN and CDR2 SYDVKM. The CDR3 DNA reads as TGTGCCAGCAGTTTATGGGGCCAAAACATTCAGTACTTC. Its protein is CASSLWGQNIQYF.

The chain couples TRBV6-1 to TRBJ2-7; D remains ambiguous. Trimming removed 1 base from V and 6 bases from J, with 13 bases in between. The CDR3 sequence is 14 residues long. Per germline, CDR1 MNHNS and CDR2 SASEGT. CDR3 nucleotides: TGTGCCAGCAGTGAAGGGGAAGGAACCGGCGAGCAGTACTTC. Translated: CASSEGEGTGEQYF.

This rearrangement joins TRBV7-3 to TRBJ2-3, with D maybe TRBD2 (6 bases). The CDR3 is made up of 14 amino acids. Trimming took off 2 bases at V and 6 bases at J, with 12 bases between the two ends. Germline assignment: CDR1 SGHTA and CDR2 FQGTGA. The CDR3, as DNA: TGTGCCAGCAGCTTAGCTTTTCGGGGGGATACGCAGTATTTT. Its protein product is CASSLAFRGDTQYF.

This CDR3 is CASKWGNQPQHF. The CDR3 DNA follows: TGTGCCAGCAAGTGGGGGAATCAGCCCCAGCATTTT. This chain uses TRBV28 with TRBJ1-5; D is possibly TRBD1 (5 bases). CDR1 is MDHEN, CDR2 SYDVKM, per germline. The CDR3 contains 12 residues. The V gene lost 7 bases and the J gene lost 4 bases, with 8 bases spanning the gap.

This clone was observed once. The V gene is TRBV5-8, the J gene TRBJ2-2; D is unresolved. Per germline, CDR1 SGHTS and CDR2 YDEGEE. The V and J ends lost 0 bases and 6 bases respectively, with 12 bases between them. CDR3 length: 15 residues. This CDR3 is CASSLGGFLAGELFF. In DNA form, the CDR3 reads TGTGCCAGCAGCTTGGGGGGATTCTTGGCCGGGGAGCTGTTTTTT.

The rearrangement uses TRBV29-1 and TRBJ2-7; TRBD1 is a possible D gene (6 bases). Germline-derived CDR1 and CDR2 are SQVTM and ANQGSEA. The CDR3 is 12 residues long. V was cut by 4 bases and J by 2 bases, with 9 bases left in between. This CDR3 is CSVGQATYEQYF. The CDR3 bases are TGCAGCGTTGGACAGGCGACCTACGAGCAGTACTTC.

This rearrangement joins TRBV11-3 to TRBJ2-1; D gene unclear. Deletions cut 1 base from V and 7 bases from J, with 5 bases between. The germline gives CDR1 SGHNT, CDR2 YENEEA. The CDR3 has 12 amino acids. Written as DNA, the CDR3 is TGTGCCAGCAGCTTAGCCGCTAATGAGCAGTTCTTC. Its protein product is CASSLAANEQFF.

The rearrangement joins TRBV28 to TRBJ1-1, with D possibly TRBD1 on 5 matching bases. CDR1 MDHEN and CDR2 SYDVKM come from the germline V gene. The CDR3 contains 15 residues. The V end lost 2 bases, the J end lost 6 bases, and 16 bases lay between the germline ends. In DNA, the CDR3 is TGTGCCAGCAGTTTAATTTTGGGGGAGTTTTCTGAAGCTTTCTTT. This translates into CASSLILGEFSEAFF.

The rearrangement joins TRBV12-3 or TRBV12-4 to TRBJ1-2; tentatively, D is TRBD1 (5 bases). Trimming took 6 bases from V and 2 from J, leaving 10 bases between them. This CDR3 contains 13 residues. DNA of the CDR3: TGTGCCAGCAGCCCCGACAGCAACTATGGCTACACCTTC. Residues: CASSPDSNYGYTF.

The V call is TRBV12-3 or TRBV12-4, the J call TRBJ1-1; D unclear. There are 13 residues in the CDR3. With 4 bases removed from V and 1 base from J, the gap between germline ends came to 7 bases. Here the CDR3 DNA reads TGTGCCAGCAGTTCCCGGAGGAACACTGAAGCTTTCTTT. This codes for CASSSRRNTEAFF.

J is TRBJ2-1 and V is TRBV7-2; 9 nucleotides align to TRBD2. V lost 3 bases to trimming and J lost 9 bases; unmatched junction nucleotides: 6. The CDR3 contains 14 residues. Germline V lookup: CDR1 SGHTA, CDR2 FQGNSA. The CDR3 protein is CASSLAGGPVEQFF. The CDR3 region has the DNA TGTGCCAGCAGCTTGGCGGGAGGGCCGGTTGAGCAGTTCTTC.

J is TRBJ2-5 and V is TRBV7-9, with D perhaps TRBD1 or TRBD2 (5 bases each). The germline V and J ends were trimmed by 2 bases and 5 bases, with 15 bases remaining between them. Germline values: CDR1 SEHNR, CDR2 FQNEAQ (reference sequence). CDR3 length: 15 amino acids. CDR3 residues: CASSLRGGMGETQYF. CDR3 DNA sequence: TGTGCCAGCAGCTTACGTGGGGGAATGGGGGAGACCCAGTACTTC.

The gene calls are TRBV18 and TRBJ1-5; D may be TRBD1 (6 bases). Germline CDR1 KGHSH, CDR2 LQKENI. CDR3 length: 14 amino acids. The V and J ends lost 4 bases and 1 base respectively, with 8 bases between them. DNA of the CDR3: TGTGCCAGCTCACTAGGACAGAGCAATCAGCCCCAGCATTTT. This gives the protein CASSLGQSNQPQHF.

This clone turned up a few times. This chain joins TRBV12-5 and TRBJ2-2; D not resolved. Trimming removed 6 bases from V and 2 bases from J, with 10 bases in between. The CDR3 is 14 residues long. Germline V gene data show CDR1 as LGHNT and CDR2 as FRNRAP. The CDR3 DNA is TGTGCTAGTGGCCTACTACAAAACACCGGGGAGCTGTTTTTT. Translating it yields CASGLLQNTGELFF.

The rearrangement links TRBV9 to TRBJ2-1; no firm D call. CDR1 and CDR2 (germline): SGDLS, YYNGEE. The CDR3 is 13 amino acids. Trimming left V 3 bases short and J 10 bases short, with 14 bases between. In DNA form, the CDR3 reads TGTGCCAGCAGCGGACACCTGTTCGGGGAGCAGTTCTTC. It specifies CASSGHLFGEQFF. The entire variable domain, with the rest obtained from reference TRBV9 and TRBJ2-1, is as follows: DSGVTQTPKHLITATGQRVTLRCSPRSGDLSVYWYQQSLDQGLQFLIQYYNGEERAKGNILERFSAQQFPDLHSELNLSSLELGDSALYFCASSGHLFGEQFFGPGTRLTVL.

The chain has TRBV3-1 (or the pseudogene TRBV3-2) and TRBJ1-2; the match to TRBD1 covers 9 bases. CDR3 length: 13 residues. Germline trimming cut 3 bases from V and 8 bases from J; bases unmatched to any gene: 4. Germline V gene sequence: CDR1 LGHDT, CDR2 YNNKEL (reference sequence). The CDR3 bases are TGTGCCAGCAGCCACGGGACAGGGTCCGGCTACACCTTC. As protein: CASSHGTGSGYTF.

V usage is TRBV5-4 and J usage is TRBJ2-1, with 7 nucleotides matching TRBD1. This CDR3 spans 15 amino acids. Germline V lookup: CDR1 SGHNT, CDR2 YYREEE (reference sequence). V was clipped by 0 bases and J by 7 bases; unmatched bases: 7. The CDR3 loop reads CASSLDQGVRNEQFF. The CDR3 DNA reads TGTGCCAGCAGCTTGGACCAGGGGGTTCGGAATGAGCAGTTCTTC.

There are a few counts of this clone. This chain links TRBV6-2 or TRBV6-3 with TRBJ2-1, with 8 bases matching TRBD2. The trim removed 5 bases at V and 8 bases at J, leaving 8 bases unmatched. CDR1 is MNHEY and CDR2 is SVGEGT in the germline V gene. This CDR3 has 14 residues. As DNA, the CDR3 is TGTGCCAGCAGTCCGGGACTAGAGGCCTATGAGCAGTTCTTC. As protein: CASSPGLEAYEQFF.

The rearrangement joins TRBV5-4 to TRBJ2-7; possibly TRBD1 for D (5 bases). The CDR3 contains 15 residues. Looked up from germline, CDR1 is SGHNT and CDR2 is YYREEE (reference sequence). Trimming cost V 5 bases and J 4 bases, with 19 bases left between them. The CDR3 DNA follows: TGTGCCAGCAGTCATGGTGGCCAGGGCACGTACGAGCAGTACTTC. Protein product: CASSHGGQGTYEQYF. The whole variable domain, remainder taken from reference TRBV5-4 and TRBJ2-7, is ETGVTQSPTHLIKTRGQQVTLRCSSQSGHNTVSWYQQALGQGPQFIFQYYREEENGRGNFPPRFSGLQFPNYSSELNVNALELDDSALYLCASSHGGQGTYEQYFGPGTRLTVT.

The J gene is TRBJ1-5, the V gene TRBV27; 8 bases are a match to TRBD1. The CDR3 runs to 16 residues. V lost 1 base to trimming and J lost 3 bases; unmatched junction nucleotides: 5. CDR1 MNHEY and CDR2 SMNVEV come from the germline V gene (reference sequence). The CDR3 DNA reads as TGTGCCAGCAGTTTATATGGGACAGGTATCAATCAGCCCCAGCATTTT. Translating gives CASSLYGTGINQPQHF.